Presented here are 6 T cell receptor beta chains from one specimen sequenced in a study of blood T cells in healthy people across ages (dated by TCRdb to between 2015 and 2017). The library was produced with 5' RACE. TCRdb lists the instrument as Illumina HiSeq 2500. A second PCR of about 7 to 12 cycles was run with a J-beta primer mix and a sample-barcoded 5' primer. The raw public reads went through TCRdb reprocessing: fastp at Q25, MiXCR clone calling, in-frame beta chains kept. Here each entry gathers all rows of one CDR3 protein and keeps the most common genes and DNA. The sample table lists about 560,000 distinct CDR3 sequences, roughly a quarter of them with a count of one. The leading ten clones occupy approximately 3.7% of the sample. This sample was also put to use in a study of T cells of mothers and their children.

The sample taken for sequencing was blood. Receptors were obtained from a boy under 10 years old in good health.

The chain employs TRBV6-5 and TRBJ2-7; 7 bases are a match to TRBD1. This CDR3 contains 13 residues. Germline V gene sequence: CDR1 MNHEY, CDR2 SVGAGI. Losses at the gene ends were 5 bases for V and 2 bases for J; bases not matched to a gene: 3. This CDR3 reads CASSRDSTYEQYF. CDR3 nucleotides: TGTGCCAGCAGTCGGGACAGCACCTACGAGCAGTACTTC.

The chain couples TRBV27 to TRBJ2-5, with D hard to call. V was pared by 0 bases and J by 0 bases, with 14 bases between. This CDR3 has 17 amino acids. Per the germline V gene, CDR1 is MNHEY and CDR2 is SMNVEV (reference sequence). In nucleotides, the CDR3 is TGTGCCAGCAGTTTATCGATAAGGGATTGGTACCAAGAGACCCAGTACTTC. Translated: CASSLSIRDWYQETQYF.

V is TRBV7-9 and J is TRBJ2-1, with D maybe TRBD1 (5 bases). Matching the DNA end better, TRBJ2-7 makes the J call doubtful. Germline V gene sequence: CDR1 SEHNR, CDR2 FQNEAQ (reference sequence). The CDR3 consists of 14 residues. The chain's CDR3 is CASSYQGGLVEQYF. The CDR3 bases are TGTGCCAGCAGCTACCAGGGTGGGCTGGTCGAGCAGTACTTC.

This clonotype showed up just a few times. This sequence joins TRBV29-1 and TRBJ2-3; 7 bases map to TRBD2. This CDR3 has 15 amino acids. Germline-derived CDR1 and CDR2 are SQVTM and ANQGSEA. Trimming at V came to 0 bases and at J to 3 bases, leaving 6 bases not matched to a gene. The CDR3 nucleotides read TGCAGCGTTGAAGACTGGCGGGAGCAAACAGATACGCAGTATTTT. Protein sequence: CSVEDWREQTDTQYF.

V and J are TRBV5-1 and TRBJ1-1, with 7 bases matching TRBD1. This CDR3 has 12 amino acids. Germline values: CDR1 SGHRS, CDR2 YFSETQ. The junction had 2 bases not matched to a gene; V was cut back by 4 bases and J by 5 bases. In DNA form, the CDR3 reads TGCGCCAGCAGCATGGACAGGACTGAAGCTTTCTTT. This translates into CASSMDRTEAFF.

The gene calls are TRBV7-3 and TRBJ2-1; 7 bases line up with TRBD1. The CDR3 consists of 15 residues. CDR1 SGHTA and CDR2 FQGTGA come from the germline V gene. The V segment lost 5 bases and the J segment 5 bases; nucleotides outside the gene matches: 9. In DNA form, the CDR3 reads TGTGCCAGCAGCCCCGGGACAGTAAGTAACAATGAGCAGTTCTTC. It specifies CASSPGTVSNNEQFF.